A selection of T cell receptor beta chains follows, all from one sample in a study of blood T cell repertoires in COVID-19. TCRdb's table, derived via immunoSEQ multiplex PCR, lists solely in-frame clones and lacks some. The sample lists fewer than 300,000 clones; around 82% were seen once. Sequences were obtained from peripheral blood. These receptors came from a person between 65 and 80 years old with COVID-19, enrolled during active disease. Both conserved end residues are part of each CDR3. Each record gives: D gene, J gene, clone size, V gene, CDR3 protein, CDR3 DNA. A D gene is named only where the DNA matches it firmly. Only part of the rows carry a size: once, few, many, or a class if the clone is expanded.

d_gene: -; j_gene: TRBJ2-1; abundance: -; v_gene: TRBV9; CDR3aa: CASSVDGSSRNEQFF; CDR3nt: TGTGCCAGCAGCGTAGACGGTTCTTCCAGGAATGAGCAGTTCTTC
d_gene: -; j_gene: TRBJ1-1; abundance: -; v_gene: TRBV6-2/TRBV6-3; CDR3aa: CASSYSSGQLNTEAFF; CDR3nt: TGTGCCAGCAGTTACTCGAGTGGGCAGCTGAACACTGAAGCTTTCTTT
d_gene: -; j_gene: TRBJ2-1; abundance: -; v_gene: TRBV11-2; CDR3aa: CASSLAYEQFF; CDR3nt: TGTGCCAGCAGCTTAGCATATGAGCAGTTCTTC
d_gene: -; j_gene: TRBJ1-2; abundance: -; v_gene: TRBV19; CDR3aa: CASSISGRTLLNYGYTF; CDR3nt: TGTGCCAGTAGTATTAGCGGGCGTACTTTACTCAACTATGGCTACACCTTC
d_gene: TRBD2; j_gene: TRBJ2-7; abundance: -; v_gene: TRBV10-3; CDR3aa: CAISIGTSGRQTYEQYF; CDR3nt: TGTGCCATCAGTATCGGGACTAGCGGGAGACAAACCTACGAGCAGTACTTC
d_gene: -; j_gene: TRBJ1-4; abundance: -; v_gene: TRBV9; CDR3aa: CASSPRQVATNEKLFF; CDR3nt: TGTGCCAGCAGCCCAAGACAGGTTGCAACTAATGAAAAACTGTTTTTT
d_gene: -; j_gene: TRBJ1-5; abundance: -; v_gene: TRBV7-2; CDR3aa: CASSLSASPQPQHF; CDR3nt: TGTGCCAGCAGCTTATCCGCGTCCCCTCAGCCCCAGCATTTT
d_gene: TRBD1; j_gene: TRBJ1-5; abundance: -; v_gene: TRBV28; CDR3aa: CASYPGGYQPQHF; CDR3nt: TGTGCCAGCTACCCAGGGGGGTATCAGCCCCAGCATTTT
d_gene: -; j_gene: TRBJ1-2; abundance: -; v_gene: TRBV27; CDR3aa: CASSPISHSGLGYTF; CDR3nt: TGTGCCAGCAGTCCGATCAGTCACTCAGGGCTAGGCTACACCTTC
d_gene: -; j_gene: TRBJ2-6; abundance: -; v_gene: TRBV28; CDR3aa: CASSPPRSVGANVLTF; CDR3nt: TGTGCCAGCAGTCCTCCCCGGAGCGTCGGGGCCAACGTCCTGACTTTC
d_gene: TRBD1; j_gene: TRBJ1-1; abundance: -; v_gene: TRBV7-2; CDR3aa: CASSFSRGQGGSLF; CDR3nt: TGTGCCAGCAGCTTCAGCCGGGGACAGGGTGGTTCCCTCTTT
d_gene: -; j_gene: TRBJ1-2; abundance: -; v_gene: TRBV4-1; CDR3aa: CASSQEAGIPNYGYTF; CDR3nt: TGCGCCAGCAGCCAAGAGGCGGGTATCCCTAACTATGGCTACACCTTC
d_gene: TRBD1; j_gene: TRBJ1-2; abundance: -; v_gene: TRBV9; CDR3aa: CASSVEGQGMYGYTF; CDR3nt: TGTGCCAGCAGCGTAGAGGGACAGGGGATGTATGGCTACACCTTC
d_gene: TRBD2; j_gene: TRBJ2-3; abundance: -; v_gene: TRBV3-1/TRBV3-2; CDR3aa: CASSQVGLAGGGDTQYF; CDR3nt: TGTGCCAGCAGCCAAGTGGGACTAGCGGGAGGAGGGGATACGCAGTATTTT
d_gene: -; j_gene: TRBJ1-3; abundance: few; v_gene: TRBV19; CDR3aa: CASSVWRGIRGSRRGNTIYF; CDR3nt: TGTGCCAGCTCAGTATGGCGGGGGATAAGGGGGAGCCGAAGGGGAAACACCATATATTTT
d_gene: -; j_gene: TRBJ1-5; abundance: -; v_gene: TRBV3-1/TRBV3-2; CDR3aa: CASSHSEGHGFQPQHF; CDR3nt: TGTGCCAGCAGCCACAGCGAGGGACATGGCTTTCAGCCCCAGCATTTT
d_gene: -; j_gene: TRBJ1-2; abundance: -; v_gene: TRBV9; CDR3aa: CASSVADSNYGYTF; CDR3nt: TGTGCCAGCAGCGTAGCAGACAGTAACTATGGCTACACCTTC
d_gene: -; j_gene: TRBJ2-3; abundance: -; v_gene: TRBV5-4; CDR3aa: CASSPTSTDTQYF; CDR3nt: TGTGCCAGCAGCCCGACTAGCACAGATACGCAGTATTTT
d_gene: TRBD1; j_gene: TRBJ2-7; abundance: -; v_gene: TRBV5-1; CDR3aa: CASSPRTGSYEQYF; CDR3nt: TGCGCCAGCAGCCCACGGACAGGGAGCTACGAGCAGTACTTC
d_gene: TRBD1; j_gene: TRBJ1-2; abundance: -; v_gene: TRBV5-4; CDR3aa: CASSTDRGGYTF; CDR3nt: TGTGCCAGCAGCACGGACAGGGGCGGCTACACCTTC
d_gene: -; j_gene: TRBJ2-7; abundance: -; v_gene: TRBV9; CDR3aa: CASSVAEGAYEQYF; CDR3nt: TGTGCCAGCAGCGTAGCTGAGGGTGCCTACGAGCAGTACTTC
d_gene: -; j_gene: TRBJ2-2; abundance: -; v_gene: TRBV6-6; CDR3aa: CASSPNGITGELFF; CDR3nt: TGTGCCAGCAGTCCAAACGGGATTACCGGGGAGCTGTTTTTT
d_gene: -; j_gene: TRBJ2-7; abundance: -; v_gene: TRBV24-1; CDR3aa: CATSDCGRTSYEQYF; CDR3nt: TGTGCCACCAGTGATTGCGGCAGAACCTCCTACGAGCAGTACTTC
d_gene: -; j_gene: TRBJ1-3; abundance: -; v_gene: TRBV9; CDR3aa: CASSVGGISGNTIYF; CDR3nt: TGTGCCAGCAGCGTAGGTGGCATCTCTGGAAACACCATATATTTT
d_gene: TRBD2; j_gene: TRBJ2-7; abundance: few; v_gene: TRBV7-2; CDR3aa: CASSSFGTSGRSEQYF; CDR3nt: TGTGCCAGCAGCTCCTTCGGGACTAGCGGCCGAAGCGAGCAGTACTTC
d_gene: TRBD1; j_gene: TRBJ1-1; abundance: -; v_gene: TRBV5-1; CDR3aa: CASGTQGGMNTEAFF; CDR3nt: TGCGCCAGCGGGACACAGGGGGGGATGAACACTGAAGCTTTCTTT
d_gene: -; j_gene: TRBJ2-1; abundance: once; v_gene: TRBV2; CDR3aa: CASRLNEQFF; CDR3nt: TGTGCCAGCAGACTGAATGAGCAGTTCTTC
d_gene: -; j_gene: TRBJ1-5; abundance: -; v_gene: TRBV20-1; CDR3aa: CSASPWPLGGPQHF; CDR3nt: TGCAGTGCTAGTCCCTGGCCTCTAGGGGGGCCCCAGCATTTT
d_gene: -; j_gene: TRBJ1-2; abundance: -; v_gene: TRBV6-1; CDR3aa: CASSGLGTNWGGDGYTF; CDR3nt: TGTGCCAGCAGTGGCCTCGGTACGAATTGGGGGGGCGACGGCTACACCTTC
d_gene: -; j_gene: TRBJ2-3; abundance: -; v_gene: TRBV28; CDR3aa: CASSLAGPDTQYF; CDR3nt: TGTGCCAGCAGTTTAGCCGGTCCAGATACGCAGTATTTT
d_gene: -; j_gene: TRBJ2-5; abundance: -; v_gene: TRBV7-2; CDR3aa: CASSLRREETQYF; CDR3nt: TGTGCCAGCAGCTTACGCAGGGAAGAGACCCAGTACTTC
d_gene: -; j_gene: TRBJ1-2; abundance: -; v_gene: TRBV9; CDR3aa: CASSATPTVTYYGYTF; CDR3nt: TGTGCCAGCAGCGCCACCCCGACAGTGACTTACTATGGCTACACCTTC
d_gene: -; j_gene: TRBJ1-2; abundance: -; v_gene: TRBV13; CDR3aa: CASSLLGGGYGYTF; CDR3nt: TGTGCCAGCAGCTTATTGGGGGGAGGCTATGGCTACACCTTC
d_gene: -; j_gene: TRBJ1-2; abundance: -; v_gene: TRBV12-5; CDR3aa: CASGLGTGTYGYTF; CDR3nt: TGTGCTAGTGGTTTGGGTACAGGGACCTATGGCTACACCTTC
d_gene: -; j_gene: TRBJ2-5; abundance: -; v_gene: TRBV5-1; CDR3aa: CASSLAPETVQETQYF; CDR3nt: TGCGCCAGCAGCTTGGCACCAGAGACAGTGCAAGAGACCCAGTACTTC
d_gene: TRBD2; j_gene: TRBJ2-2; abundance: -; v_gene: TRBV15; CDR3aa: CATSRVAGGRTGELFF; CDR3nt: TGTGCCACCAGCAGAGTGGCGGGGGGCCGAACCGGGGAGCTGTTTTTT
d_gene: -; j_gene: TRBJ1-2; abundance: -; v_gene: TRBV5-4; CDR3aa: CASSSRLTLTGEGHGYTF; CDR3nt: TGTGCCAGCAGCTCCCGCCTGACTTTAACGGGGGAAGGGCATGGCTACACCTTC
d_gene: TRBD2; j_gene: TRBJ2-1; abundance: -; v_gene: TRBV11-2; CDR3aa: CASRLSGGLYNEQFF; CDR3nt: TGTGCCAGCAGGCTGAGCGGGGGCCTATACAATGAGCAGTTCTTC
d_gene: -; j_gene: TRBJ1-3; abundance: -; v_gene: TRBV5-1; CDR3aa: CASSLPEPTGNTIYF; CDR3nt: TGCGCCAGCAGCTTGCCAGAACCAACTGGAAACACCATATATTTT
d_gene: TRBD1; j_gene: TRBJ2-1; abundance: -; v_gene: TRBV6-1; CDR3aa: CASSVEATGAYNEQFF; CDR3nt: TGTGCCAGCAGTGTCGAGGCGACAGGGGCCTACAATGAGCAGTTCTTC
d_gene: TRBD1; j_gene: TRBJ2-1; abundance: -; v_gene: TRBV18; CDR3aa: CASSLGTGVLNEQFF; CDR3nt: TGTGCCAGCTCACTCGGGACAGGGGTACTCAATGAGCAGTTCTTC
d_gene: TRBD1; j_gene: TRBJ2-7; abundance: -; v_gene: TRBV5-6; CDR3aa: CASSGDTRDRGEQYF; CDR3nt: TGTGCCAGCAGCGGGGATACGCGAGACAGGGGCGAGCAGTACTTC
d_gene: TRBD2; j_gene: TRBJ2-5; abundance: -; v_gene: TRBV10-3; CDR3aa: CAIRGAGGSQETQYF; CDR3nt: TGTGCCATCAGGGGTGCGGGGGGCTCCCAAGAGACCCAGTACTTC
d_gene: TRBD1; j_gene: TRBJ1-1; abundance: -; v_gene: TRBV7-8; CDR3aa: CASRNQGAGTEAFF; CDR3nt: TGTGCCAGCAGAAATCAGGGGGCGGGGACTGAAGCTTTCTTT
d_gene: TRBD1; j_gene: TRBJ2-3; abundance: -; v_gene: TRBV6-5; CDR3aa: CASSYLRTGTQYF; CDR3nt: TGTGCCAGCAGTTACTTGCGGACAGGGACGCAGTATTTT
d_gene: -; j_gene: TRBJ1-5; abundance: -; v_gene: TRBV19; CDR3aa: CASSGAYRSYSNQPQHF; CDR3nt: TGTGCCAGTAGTGGGGCTTACAGGAGCTATAGCAATCAGCCCCAGCATTTT
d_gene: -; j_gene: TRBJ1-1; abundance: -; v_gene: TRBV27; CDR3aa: CASSLGQKNTEAFF; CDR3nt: TGTGCCAGCAGTTTGGGGCAGAAGAACACTGAAGCTTTCTTT